Here is one TCR beta chain with its context. The antigen is undetermined. Here immunoSEQ multiplex PCR was the method, and the copy in TCRdb shows in-frame clones only, minus some. The sample has approximately 69,000 clones; around 84% are singletons. V was clipped by 6 bases and J by 1 base, with 9 bases between them. CDR3 size: 12 residues. The germline CDR1 and CDR2 sequences are SQVTM and ANQGSEA. This sample was included in a study of OX40 agonist ivuxolimab in advanced cancers. Overall study findings and caveats: Which antigen the expanded peripheral T cells recognized is unknown.

The source is an adult with an advanced solid tumor such as melanoma, head and neck, liver or kidney cancer. The material was CD4+ or CD8+ T cells sorted from blood, obtained in a trial of the OX40 agonist ivuxolimab. V is TRBV29-1 and J is TRBJ2-5, with D perhaps TRBD1 (5 bases). DNA of the CDR3: TGCAGCGTAACAGGATCCCAAGAGACCCAGTACTTC. Protein product: CSVTGSQETQYF. Using reference TRBV29-1 and TRBJ2-5 for the parts outside the CDR3, the full variable domain is SAVISQKPSRDICQRGTSLTIQCQVDSQVTMMFWYRQQPGQSLTLIATANQGSEATYESGFVIDKFPISRPNLTFSTLTVSNMSPEDSSIYLCSVTGSQETQYFGPGTRLLVL.